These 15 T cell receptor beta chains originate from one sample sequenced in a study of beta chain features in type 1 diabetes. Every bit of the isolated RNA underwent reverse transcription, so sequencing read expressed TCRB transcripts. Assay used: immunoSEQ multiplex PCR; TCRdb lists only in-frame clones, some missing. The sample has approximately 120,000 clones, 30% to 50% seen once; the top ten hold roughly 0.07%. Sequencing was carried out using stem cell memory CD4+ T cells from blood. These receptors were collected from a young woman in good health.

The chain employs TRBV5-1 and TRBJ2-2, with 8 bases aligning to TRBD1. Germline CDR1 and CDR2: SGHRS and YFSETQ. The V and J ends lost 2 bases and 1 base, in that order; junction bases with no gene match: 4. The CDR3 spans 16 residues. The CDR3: CASSLDRGLNTGELFF. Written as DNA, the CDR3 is TGCGCCAGCAGCTTAGACAGGGGCCTGAACACCGGGGAGCTGTTTTTT.

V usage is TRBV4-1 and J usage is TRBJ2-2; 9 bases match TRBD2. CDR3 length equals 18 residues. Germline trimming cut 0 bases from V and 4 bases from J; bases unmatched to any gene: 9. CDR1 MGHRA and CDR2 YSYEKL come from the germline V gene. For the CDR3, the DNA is TGCGCCAGCAGCCAAGATGGGAGGGTAGCGGGAGTCACCGGGGAGCTGTTTTTT. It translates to CASSQDGRVAGVTGELFF.

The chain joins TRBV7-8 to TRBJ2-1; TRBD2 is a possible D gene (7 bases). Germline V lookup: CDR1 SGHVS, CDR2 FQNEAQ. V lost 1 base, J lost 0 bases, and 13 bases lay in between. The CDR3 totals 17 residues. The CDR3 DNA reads TGTGCCAGCAGCTTAGGCGGGGGCTTCTCCTCCTACAATGAGCAGTTCTTC. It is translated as CASSLGGGFSSYNEQFF.

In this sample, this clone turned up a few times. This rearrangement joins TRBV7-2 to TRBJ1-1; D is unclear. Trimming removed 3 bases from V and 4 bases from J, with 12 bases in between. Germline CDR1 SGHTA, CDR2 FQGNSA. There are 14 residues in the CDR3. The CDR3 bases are TGTGCCAGCAGCTTCGGGGAGTGGGGCACTGAAGCTTTCTTT. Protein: CASSFGEWGTEAFF.

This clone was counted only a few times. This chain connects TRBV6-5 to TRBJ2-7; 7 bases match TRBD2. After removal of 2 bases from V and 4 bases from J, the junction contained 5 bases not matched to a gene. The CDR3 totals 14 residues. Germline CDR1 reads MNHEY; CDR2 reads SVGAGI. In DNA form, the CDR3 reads TGTGCCAGCAGTTACGGGGGGAGGGCGTACGAGCAGTACTTC. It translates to CASSYGGRAYEQYF.

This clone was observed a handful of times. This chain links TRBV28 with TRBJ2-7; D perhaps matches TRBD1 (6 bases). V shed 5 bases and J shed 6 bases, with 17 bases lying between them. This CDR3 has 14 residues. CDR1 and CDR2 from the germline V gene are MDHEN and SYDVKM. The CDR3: CASSTRQVLGEQYF. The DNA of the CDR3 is TGTGCCAGCAGTACCCGACAGGTTTTGGGCGAGCAGTACTTC.

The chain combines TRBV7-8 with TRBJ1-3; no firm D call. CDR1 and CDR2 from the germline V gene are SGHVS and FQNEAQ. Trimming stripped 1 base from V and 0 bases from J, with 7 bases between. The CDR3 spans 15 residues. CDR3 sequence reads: CASSLGTHSGNTIYF. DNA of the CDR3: TGTGCCAGCAGCTTAGGGACTCACTCTGGAAACACCATATATTTT.

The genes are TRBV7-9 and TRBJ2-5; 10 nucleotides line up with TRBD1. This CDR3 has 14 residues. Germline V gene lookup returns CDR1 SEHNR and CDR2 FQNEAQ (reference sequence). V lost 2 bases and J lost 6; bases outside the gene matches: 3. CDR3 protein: CASSLTDRGKTQYF. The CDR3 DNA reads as TGTGCCAGCAGCTTAACGGACAGGGGGAAGACCCAGTACTTC.

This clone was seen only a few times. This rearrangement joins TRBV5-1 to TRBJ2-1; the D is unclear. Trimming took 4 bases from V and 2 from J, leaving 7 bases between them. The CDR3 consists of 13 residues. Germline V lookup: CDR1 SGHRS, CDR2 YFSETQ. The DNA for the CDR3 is TGCGCCAGCAGCGCTATAACCTACAATGAGCAGTTCTTC. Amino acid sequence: CASSAITYNEQFF. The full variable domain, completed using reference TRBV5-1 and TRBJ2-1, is KAGVTQTPRYLIKTRGQQVTLSCSPISGHRSVSWYQQTPGQGLQFLFEYFSETQRNKGNFPGRFSGRQFSNSRSEMNVSTLELGDSALYLCASSAITYNEQFFGPGTRLTVL.

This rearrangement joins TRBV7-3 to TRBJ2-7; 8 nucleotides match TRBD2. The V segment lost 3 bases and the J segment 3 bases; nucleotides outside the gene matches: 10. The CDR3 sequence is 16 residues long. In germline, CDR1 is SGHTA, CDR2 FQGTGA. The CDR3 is CASSFGLAGTHYEQYF. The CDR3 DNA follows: TGTGCCAGCAGCTTTGGCCTAGCGGGTACTCACTACGAGCAGTACTTC.

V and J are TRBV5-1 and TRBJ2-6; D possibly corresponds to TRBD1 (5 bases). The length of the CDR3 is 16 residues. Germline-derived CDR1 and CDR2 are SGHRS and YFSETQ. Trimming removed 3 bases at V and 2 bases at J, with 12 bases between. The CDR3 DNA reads TGCGCCAGCAGCTCCCAACAGGTGGCTGGGGCCAACGTCCTGACTTTC. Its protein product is CASSSQQVAGANVLTF. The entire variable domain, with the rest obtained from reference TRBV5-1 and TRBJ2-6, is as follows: KAGVTQTPRYLIKTRGQQVTLSCSPISGHRSVSWYQQTPGQGLQFLFEYFSETQRNKGNFPGRFSGRQFSNSRSEMNVSTLELGDSALYLCASSSQQVAGANVLTFGAGSRLTVL.

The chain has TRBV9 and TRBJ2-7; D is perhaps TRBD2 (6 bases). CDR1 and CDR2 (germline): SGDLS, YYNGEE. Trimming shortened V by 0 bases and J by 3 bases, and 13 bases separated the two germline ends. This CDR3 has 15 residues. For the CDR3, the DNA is TGTGCCAGCAGCGTAGATGGAGGGAAAGGCTACGAGCAGTACTTC. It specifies CASSVDGGKGYEQYF.

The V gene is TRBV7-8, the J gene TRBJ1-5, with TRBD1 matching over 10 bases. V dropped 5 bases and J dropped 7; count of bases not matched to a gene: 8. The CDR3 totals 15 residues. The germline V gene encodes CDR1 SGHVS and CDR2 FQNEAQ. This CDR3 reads CASSITRDRGQPQHF. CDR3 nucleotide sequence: TGTGCCAGCAGCATTACACGGGACAGGGGCCAGCCCCAGCATTTT.

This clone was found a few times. The CDR3 loop is CASSDTGDPEAFF. CDR3 coding DNA: TGTGCCAGCAGTGACACAGGGGATCCTGAAGCTTTCTTT. This chain joins TRBV6-1 and TRBJ1-1; 7 bases are a match to TRBD1. The CDR3 length is 13 residues. Germline V gene data show CDR1 as MNHNS and CDR2 as SASEGT. V dropped 3 bases and J dropped 6; count of bases not matched to a gene: 4.

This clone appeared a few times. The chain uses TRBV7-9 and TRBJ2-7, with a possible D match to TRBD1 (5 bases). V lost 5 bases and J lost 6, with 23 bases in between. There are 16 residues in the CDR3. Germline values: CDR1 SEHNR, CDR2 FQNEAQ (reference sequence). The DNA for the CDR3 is TGTGCCAGCAGCCGAGCTAGGACACGCCTTACGTTCGAGCAGTACTTC. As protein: CASSRARTRLTFEQYF.